These 3 T cell receptor beta chains came from one sample sequenced in a study of T cells in Graves' hyperthyroidism and ophthalmopathy (dated by TCRdb to the late 2010s). The library was built by means of multiplex PCR. Sequencing used an Illumina HiSeq 2000. Amplification of TCR beta CDR3 regions was carried out from RNA transcripts. The TCR CDR3 was subjected to a first round of RT-PCR using the HTBI primer set and the Qiagen OneStep RT-PCR kit. The public reads were reprocessed in TCRdb via fastp at Q25 and MiXCR, keeping in-frame beta chains. Rows are combined by CDR3 protein, so each entry shows the most common genes and DNA. For this sample the table gives about 370,000 distinct CDR3 sequences, of which 15% were detected only once. The leading ten clones occupy approximately 19% of the sample. The specimen was blood. These receptors originate from a woman aged 55-70 years with Graves' ophthalmopathy.

This clonotype showed up many times. V gene TRBV3-1 combines with J gene TRBJ1-2; perhaps TRBD1 as D (6 bases). Trimming took 4 bases from V and 8 from J, leaving 14 bases between them. The CDR3 is made up of 13 amino acids. The germline V gene encodes CDR1 LGHDT and CDR2 YNNKEL (reference sequence). DNA for the CDR3: TGTGCCAGCAGCCTTCGAGGGGGGCACGGCTACACCTTC. It specifies CASSLRGGHGYTF.

The table lists this clonotype with many counts. V is TRBV20-1 and J is TRBJ2-5, with 9 bases matching TRBD1. CDR1 is DFQATT and CDR2 is SNEGSKA in the germline V gene (reference sequence). The CDR3 spans 15 residues. The trim removed 1 base at V and 5 bases at J, leaving 8 bases unmatched. This CDR3 reads CSARGLGTGYETQYF. The CDR3 DNA reads as TGCAGTGCTAGAGGCCTCGGGACAGGGTACGAGACCCAGTACTTC.

The gene calls are TRBV14 and TRBJ2-3; D gene uncertain. V was clipped by 0 bases and J by 4 bases, with 5 bases between them. The CDR3 runs to 13 residues. Germline loops: CDR1 SGHDN, CDR2 FVKESK. The CDR3 nucleotides read TGTGCCAGCAGCCAAGATCAGGCAGATACGCAGTATTTT. This codes for CASSQDQADTQYF.